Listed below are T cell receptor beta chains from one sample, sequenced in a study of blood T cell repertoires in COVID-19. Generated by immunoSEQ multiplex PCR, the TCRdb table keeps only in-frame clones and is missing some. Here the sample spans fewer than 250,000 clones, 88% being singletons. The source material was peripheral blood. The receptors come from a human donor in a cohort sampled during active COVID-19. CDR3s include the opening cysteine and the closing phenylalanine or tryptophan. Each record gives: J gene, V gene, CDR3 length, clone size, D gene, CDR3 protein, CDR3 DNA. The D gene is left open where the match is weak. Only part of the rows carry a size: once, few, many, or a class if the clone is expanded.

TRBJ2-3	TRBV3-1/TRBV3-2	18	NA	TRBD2	CASSPGGVWRASTDTQYF	TGTGCCAGCAGCCCCGGGGGGGTTTGGCGGGCAAGCACAGATACGCAGTATTTT
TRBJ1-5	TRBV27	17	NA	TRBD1	CASSPRTGVVSNQPQHF	TGTGCCAGCAGTCCGAGGACAGGGGTAGTGAGCAATCAGCCCCAGCATTTT
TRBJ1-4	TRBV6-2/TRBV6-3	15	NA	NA	CASSYSGRPNEKLFF	TGTGCCAGCAGTTACTCCGGCAGGCCCAATGAAAAACTGTTTTTT
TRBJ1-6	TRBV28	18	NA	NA	CASSPVVLDSSYNSPLHF	TGTGCCAGCAGCCCCGTTGTCCTTGACAGCTCCTATAATTCACCCCTCCACTTT
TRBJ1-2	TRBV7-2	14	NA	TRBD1	CASSTGTGGLGYTF	TGTGCCAGCAGCACCGGGACAGGGGGCCTTGGCTACACCTTC
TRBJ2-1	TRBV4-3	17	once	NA	CASSPGPSTGREHEQFF	TGCGCCAGCAGCCCCGGCCCCTCAACAGGGAGGGAGCATGAGCAGTTCTTC
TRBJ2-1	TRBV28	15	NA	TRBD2	CASSLWASGSNEQFF	TGTGCCAGCAGTTTATGGGCTAGCGGGTCCAATGAGCAGTTCTTC
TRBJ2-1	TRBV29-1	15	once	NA	CSVRPRGSTYNEQFF	TGCAGCGTCCGACCCCGGGGGAGCACCTACAATGAGCAGTTCTTC
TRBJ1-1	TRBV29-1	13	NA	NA	CSGGRRLNTEAFF	TGCAGCGGCGGGAGGAGGCTGAACACTGAAGCTTTCTTT
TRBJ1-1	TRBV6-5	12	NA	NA	CASSSPIAEAFF	TGTGCCAGCAGTTCCCCGATAGCTGAAGCTTTCTTT
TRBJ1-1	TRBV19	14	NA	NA	CASGGRQTNTEAFF	TGTGCCAGCGGGGGGAGACAGACGAACACTGAAGCTTTCTTT
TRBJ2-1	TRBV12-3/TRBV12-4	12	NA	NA	CASSSQGYEQFF	TGTGCCAGCAGTTCCCAGGGGTATGAGCAGTTCTTC
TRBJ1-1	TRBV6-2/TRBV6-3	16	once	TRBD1	CASSYPPTGAATEAFF	TGTGCCAGCAGTTACCCACCGACAGGGGCGGCCACTGAAGCTTTCTTT
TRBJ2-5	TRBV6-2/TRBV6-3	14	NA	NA	CASSLDNSQETQYF	TGTGCCAGCAGTTTGGACAATTCACAAGAGACCCAGTACTTC
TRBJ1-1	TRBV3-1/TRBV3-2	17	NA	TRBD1	CASSQDWTGSMNTEAFF	TGTGCCAGCAGCCAAGATTGGACAGGGAGCATGAACACTGAAGCTTTCTTT
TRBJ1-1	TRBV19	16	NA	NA	CASSIMGRVSLTEAFF	TGTGCCAGTAGTATAATGGGGAGGGTATCCCTCACTGAAGCTTTCTTT
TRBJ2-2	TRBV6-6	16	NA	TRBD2	CASSYSTSGGTGELFF	TGTGCCAGCAGTTACTCGACTAGCGGGGGGACCGGGGAGCTGTTTTTT
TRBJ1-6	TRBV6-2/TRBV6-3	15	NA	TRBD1	CASSLRQGSNSPLHF	TGTGCCAGCAGTTTACGACAGGGGAGTAATTCACCCCTCCACTTT
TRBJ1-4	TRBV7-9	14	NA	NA	CASSHNPRNEKLFF	TGTGCCAGCAGCCATAACCCACGGAATGAAAAACTGTTTTTT
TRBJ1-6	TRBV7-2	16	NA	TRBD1	CASSLEGASYNSPLHF	TGTGCCAGCAGCTTAGAGGGGGCCTCCTATAATTCACCCCTCCACTTT
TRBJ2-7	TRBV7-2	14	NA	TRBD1	CASRGPGQPYEQYF	TGTGCCAGCAGGGGACCGGGACAGCCCTACGAGCAGTACTTC
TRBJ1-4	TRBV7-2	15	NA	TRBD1	CASSLGQGVDEKLFF	TGTGCCAGCAGCCTAGGACAGGGGGTCGATGAAAAACTGTTTTTT
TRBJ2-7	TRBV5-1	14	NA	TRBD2	CASRGLADSYEQYF	TGCGCCAGCCGTGGACTAGCGGACTCCTACGAGCAGTACTTC
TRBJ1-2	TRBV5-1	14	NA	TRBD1	CASSTGQVLYGYTF	TGCGCCAGCAGCACGGGACAGGTATTATATGGCTACACCTTC
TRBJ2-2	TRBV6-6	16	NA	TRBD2	CASKPSGTSSSRELFF	TGTGCCAGCAAACCCTCCGGGACTAGCAGTTCTAGGGAGCTGTTTTTT
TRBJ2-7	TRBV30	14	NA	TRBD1	CAWSTPRGRYEQYF	TGTGCCTGGAGCACCCCCAGGGGGCGGTACGAGCAGTACTTC
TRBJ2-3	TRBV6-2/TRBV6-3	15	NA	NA	CASSLQVPSTDTQYF	TGTGCCAGCAGTCTTCAGGTGCCTAGCACAGATACGCAGTATTTT
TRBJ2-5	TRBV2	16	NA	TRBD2	CASSEGLAGPQETQYF	TGTGCCAGCAGTGAAGGACTAGCGGGGCCACAAGAGACCCAGTACTTC
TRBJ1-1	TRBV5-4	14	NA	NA	CASSSEGRRTEAFF	TGTGCCAGCAGCTCGGAGGGAAGGAGGACTGAAGCTTTCTTT
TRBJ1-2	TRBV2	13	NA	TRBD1	CASRGQVSYGYTF	TGTGCCAGCAGGGGACAGGTCAGCTATGGCTACACCTTC
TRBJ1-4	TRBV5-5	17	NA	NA	CASSFSPGGRRNEKLFF	TGTGCCAGCAGCTTCTCCCCGGGGGGCCGCCGTAATGAAAAACTGTTTTTT
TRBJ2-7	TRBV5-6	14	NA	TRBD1	CASSAGTGYHEQYF	TGTGCCAGCAGCGCCGGGACAGGGTACCACGAGCAGTACTTC
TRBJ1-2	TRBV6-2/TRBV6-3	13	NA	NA	CASSYGRNYGYTF	TGTGCCAGCAGTTATGGGCGTAACTATGGCTACACCTTC
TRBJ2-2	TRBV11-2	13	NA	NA	CASRSQNTGELFF	TGTGCCAGCAGATCACAGAACACCGGGGAGCTGTTTTTT
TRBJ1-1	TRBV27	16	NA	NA	CASSFDRSLEGTEAFF	TGTGCCAGCAGTTTCGACAGGTCCTTAGAGGGCACTGAAGCTTTCTTT
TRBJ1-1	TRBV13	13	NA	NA	CASSLVGGTEAFF	TGTGCCAGCAGCTTAGTGGGGGGCACTGAAGCTTTCTTT
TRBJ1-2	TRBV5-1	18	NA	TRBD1	CASSSTEGQGEGNYGYTF	TGCGCCAGCAGCTCCACCGAAGGACAGGGGGAAGGAAACTATGGCTACACCTTC
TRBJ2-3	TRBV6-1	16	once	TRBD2	CASSGRGSGGLDTQYF	TGTGCCAGCAGTGGAAGGGGTAGCGGGGGGTTAGATACGCAGTATTTT
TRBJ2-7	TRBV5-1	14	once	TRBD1	CASSQGQGNYEQYF	TGCGCCAGCAGTCAGGGACAGGGGAACTACGAGCAGTACTTC
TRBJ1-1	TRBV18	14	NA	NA	CASSPIRGGTEAFF	TGTGCCAGCTCACCAATCAGAGGCGGCACTGAAGCTTTCTTT
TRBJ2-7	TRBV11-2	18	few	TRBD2	CASSPIGRRRGGSYEQYF	TGTGCCAGCAGCCCCATCGGCCGTCGGCGGGGGGGTTCCTACGAGCAGTACTTC
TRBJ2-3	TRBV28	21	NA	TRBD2	CASSLPTLTRTSGRGSDTQYF	TGTGCCAGCAGTCTACCTACTCTGACTCGGACTAGCGGGAGGGGGTCAGATACGCAGTATTTT
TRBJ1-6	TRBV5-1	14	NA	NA	CASSFGWGDSPLHF	TGCGCCAGCAGCTTCGGTTGGGGCGACTCACCCCTCCACTTT
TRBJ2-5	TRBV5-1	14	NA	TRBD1	CASSQGQGSRTQYF	TGCGCCAGCAGCCAGGGACAGGGGTCAAGGACCCAGTACTTC
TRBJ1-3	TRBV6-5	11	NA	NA	CASLSGNTIYF	TGTGCCAGCCTCTCTGGAAACACCATATATTTT
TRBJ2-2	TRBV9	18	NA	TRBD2	CASSETSGGAGGPGELFF	TGTGCCAGCAGCGAAACTAGCGGGGGGGCGGGCGGCCCCGGGGAGCTGTTTTTT
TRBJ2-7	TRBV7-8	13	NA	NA	CASSLGTDIEQYF	TGTGCCAGCAGCTTAGGGACAGATATAGAGCAGTACTTC
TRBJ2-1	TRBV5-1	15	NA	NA	CASSLGQPGKSEQFF	TGCGCCAGCAGCTTGGGGCAACCAGGGAAAAGTGAGCAGTTCTTC
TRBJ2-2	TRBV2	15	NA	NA	CAGGRRPDGTGELFF	TGTGCCGGAGGGAGACGGCCAGACGGCACCGGGGAGCTGTTTTTT
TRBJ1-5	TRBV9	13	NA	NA	CASSVRGNQPQHF	TGTGCCAGCAGCGTTCGGGGGAATCAGCCCCAGCATTTT
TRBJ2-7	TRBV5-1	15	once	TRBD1	CASRLRQGSSYEQYF	TGCGCCAGCAGACTAAGACAGGGGAGCTCCTACGAGCAGTACTTC
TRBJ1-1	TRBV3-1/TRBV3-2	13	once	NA	CASRSNRATEAFF	TGTGCCAGCAGGTCAAACAGGGCAACTGAAGCTTTCTTT
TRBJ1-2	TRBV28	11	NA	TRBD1	CASSEGQLYTF	TGTGCCAGCAGCGAGGGACAGCTCTACACCTTC
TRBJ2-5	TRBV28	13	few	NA	CASARGHQETQYF	TGTGCCAGCGCCAGGGGCCACCAAGAGACCCAGTACTTC